This record covers a single TCR beta chain. This sample is drawn from a study of blood T cell repertoires in COVID-19. The V and J ends lost 4 bases and 0 bases respectively, with 12 bases between them. This CDR3 is built from 15 residues. Germline V CDR1 and CDR2: KGHSH, LQKENI. Sequencing used immunoSEQ multiplex PCR; TCRdb keeps in-frame clones, though not all of them. The profile shows some 490,000 clones, approximately 91% of them singletons. The V call is TRBV18, the J call TRBJ1-1; possible D gene TRBD1, 5 bases. The sample consisted of PBMCs or T cells enriched from blood (not recorded which). This sequence originates from a woman in her sixties who had recovered from COVID-19. CDR3 residues: CASSLSDTLNTEAFF. The CDR3 DNA sequence: TGTGCCAGCTCACTATCGGACACTTTGAACACTGAAGCTTTCTTT.